These T cell receptor beta chains were read from a single sample in a study of blood T cell repertoires in COVID-19. Sequencing used immunoSEQ multiplex PCR; TCRdb keeps in-frame clones, though not all of them. This table has some 320,000 clones, approximately 85% appearing once. The sequenced sample was peripheral blood. The source is a human donor in a cohort sampled during active COVID-19. Both conserved end residues are part of each CDR3. The D gene is left open where the match is weak. Some rows have no size entry. The others give once, few or many, or a class for an expanded clone.

DNA: TGTGCTAGTGGCTCTGGGACAGGCAATAGCAATCAGCCCCAGCATTTT; CDR3: CASGSGTGNSNQPQHF; size: -; J: TRBJ1-5; length: 16; D: TRBD1; V: TRBV12-5
DNA: TGTGCCAGCAGTCAACCCCCCGGGGTTTACGAGCAGTACTTC; CDR3: CASSQPPGVYEQYF; size: -; J: TRBJ2-7; length: 14; D: -; V: TRBV6-6
DNA: TGTGCCACCAGTGATTTGTGCTGGAGGTTTCGGCACACCATATATTTT; CDR3: CATSDLCWRFRHTIYF; size: -; J: TRBJ1-3; length: 16; D: -; V: TRBV24-1
DNA: TGTGCCAGCTCACCACGTGACAGGGCGCATGGCTACACCTTC; CDR3: CASSPRDRAHGYTF; size: few; J: TRBJ1-2; length: 14; D: TRBD1; V: TRBV18
DNA: TGTGCCAGCAGCTCAGGTGATTTGAACACTGAAGCTTTCTTT; CDR3: CASSSGDLNTEAFF; size: once; J: TRBJ1-1; length: 14; D: -; V: TRBV9
DNA: TGTGCCAGCAGTTTGGGGGGTAGCTCCTACAATGAGCAGTTCTTC; CDR3: CASSLGGSSYNEQFF; size: -; J: TRBJ2-1; length: 15; D: -; V: TRBV28
DNA: TGTGCCAGTAGTTCTGAAAGACTCTCTGGAAACACCATATATTTT; CDR3: CASSSERLSGNTIYF; size: -; J: TRBJ1-3; length: 15; D: -; V: TRBV19
DNA: TGCAGTGCTAGAGTTGGGCACGAGCAGTACTTC; CDR3: CSARVGHEQYF; size: -; J: TRBJ2-7; length: 11; D: -; V: TRBV20-1
DNA: TGTGCCAGCAGTTCAGGGGGTCCTCCCTACGAGCAGTACTTC; CDR3: CASSSGGPPYEQYF; size: -; J: TRBJ2-7; length: 14; D: TRBD1; V: TRBV28
DNA: TGTGCCAGCAGCCAGGGGATAGGCACAGATACGCAGTATTTT; CDR3: CASSQGIGTDTQYF; size: few; J: TRBJ2-3; length: 14; D: -; V: TRBV6-5
DNA: TGTGCCAGCAGACCATTGAAGAGGGCCATCACAGATACGCAGTATTTT; CDR3: CASRPLKRAITDTQYF; size: -; J: TRBJ2-3; length: 16; D: -; V: TRBV5-8
DNA: TGTGCCAGCAGTTCCGCCGACTCGTACGAGCAGTACTTC; CDR3: CASSSADSYEQYF; size: -; J: TRBJ2-7; length: 13; D: -; V: TRBV27
DNA: TGCGCCAGCAGCTTACGGGAAAACACTGAAGCTTTCTTT; CDR3: CASSLRENTEAFF; size: -; J: TRBJ1-1; length: 13; D: -; V: TRBV5-1
DNA: TGTGCCAGCAGCGCGACGTCGGGACAGGGGGCTAATGGCTACACCTTC; CDR3: CASSATSGQGANGYTF; size: -; J: TRBJ1-2; length: 16; D: TRBD1; V: TRBV9
DNA: TGTGCCAGCAGCGCAAGTGGCTGGGACAGGGGGTCCTACGAGCAGTACTTC; CDR3: CASSASGWDRGSYEQYF; size: -; J: TRBJ2-7; length: 17; D: TRBD1; V: TRBV7-9
DNA: TGTGCCAGCATGGGGCTTCCTGGGGAGCAGTACTTC; CDR3: CASMGLPGEQYF; size: -; J: TRBJ2-7; length: 12; D: -; V: TRBV25-1
DNA: TGTGCCAGCAGCTTAACGCCCGGGACAGGGGAAAAGTACTTC; CDR3: CASSLTPGTGEKYF; size: -; J: TRBJ2-7; length: 14; D: TRBD1; V: TRBV7-3
DNA: TGCGCCAGCAGCTCAGGGGTTGACCCGAATCAGCCCCAGCATTTT; CDR3: CASSSGVDPNQPQHF; size: -; J: TRBJ1-5; length: 15; D: -; V: TRBV5-1
DNA: TGTGCCAGCAGCTTAGGTAGCAGCAATGAGCAGTTCTTC; CDR3: CASSLGSSNEQFF; size: few; J: TRBJ2-1; length: 13; D: -; V: TRBV11-3
DNA: TGCGCCAGCAGCTTGGGTCAGTATGGCTACACCTTC; CDR3: CASSLGQYGYTF; size: -; J: TRBJ1-2; length: 12; D: -; V: TRBV5-1
DNA: TGTGCCACCAGCAGGGGGGGGTCCGCCAGGGAGCTGTTTTTT; CDR3: CATSRGGSARELFF; size: -; J: TRBJ2-2; length: 14; D: TRBD2; V: TRBV15
DNA: TGTGCCAGCAGGCTAGCGGGGAGCACAGATACGCAGTATTTT; CDR3: CASRLAGSTDTQYF; size: -; J: TRBJ2-3; length: 14; D: TRBD2; V: TRBV2
DNA: TGTGCCTGGAGTGGGACAGGGGCTAGGGATGAGCAGTTCTTC; CDR3: CAWSGTGARDEQFF; size: once; J: TRBJ2-1; length: 14; D: TRBD1; V: TRBV30
DNA: TGTGCCAGCAGTGCTAGGATAACCCGAGGCGGGGAGCTGTTTTTT; CDR3: CASSARITRGGELFF; size: once; J: TRBJ2-2; length: 15; D: -; V: TRBV2
DNA: TGCAGTGCACGGGAGGGGTATGGCTACACCTTC; CDR3: CSAREGYGYTF; size: -; J: TRBJ1-2; length: 11; D: -; V: TRBV20-1
DNA: TGTGCCAGCAGCCAAGTTGGAGGTCGGCGGGCCAAAAACATTCAGTACTTC; CDR3: CASSQVGGRRAKNIQYF; size: -; J: TRBJ2-4; length: 17; D: -; V: TRBV3-1/TRBV3-2
DNA: TGCGCCAGCAGTGTAGCGGGGGCCATCTACGAGCAGTACTTC; CDR3: CASSVAGAIYEQYF; size: -; J: TRBJ2-7; length: 14; D: TRBD2; V: TRBV10-2
DNA: TGTGCCAGCAGCTCGGGACAGGAAGAGACCCAGTACTTC; CDR3: CASSSGQEETQYF; size: few; J: TRBJ2-5; length: 13; D: TRBD1; V: TRBV11-1
DNA: TGCGCCAGCAGATTCCGACAGTACGCCGAGCAGTACTTC; CDR3: CASRFRQYAEQYF; size: -; J: TRBJ2-7; length: 13; D: -; V: TRBV10-1
DNA: TGTGCCAGCAGCCCCGGGGCCTGGGGGCCGGCAGATACGCAGTATTTT; CDR3: CASSPGAWGPADTQYF; size: -; J: TRBJ2-3; length: 16; D: -; V: TRBV7-2
DNA: TGTGCCAGCAGCTCTACGGGTCTGTTGGAGACCCAGTACTTC; CDR3: CASSSTGLLETQYF; size: -; J: TRBJ2-5; length: 14; D: -; V: TRBV7-8
DNA: TGTGCCAGTAGTACGGGGACAGGAGCTAACTATGGCTACACCTTC; CDR3: CASSTGTGANYGYTF; size: -; J: TRBJ1-2; length: 15; D: TRBD1; V: TRBV19
DNA: TGTGCCACCAGCCTGGACATCTATGGCTACACCTTC; CDR3: CATSLDIYGYTF; size: -; J: TRBJ1-2; length: 12; D: -; V: TRBV15
DNA: TGCGCCAGCAGCTTGGATCGGGGAGGGGAGCAGTACTTC; CDR3: CASSLDRGGEQYF; size: -; J: TRBJ2-7; length: 13; D: TRBD2; V: TRBV5-1
DNA: TGTGCCAGCAGCTTAAATTTGGACAGACGGACGTCCCAGCATTTT; CDR3: CASSLNLDRRTSQHF; size: few; J: TRBJ1-5; length: 15; D: -; V: TRBV7-6
DNA: TGTGCCAGCAGCCAGGAAGGAATGACACAAAACTATGGCTACACCTTC; CDR3: CASSQEGMTQNYGYTF; size: -; J: TRBJ1-2; length: 16; D: -; V: TRBV3-1/TRBV3-2
DNA: TGCGCCAGCAGCCCCGGGACAGGGAACACCGGGGAGCTGTTTTTT; CDR3: CASSPGTGNTGELFF; size: -; J: TRBJ2-2; length: 15; D: TRBD1; V: TRBV5-1
DNA: TGCAGCGTTGACCATCAACCGGGGGATGGCTACACCTTC; CDR3: CSVDHQPGDGYTF; size: once; J: TRBJ1-2; length: 13; D: -; V: TRBV29-1
DNA: -; CDR3: CASSSSGQGDYGYTF; size: -; J: TRBJ1-2; length: 15; D: -; V: TRBV28
DNA: TGTGCCAGTAGTATCCCCAGGGTTGGAGATACGCAGTATTTT; CDR3: CASSIPRVGDTQYF; size: -; J: TRBJ2-3; length: 14; D: -; V: TRBV19
DNA: TGTGCCAGTAATAACCGGGGTTCACCCCTCCACTTT; CDR3: CASNNRGSPLHF; size: -; J: TRBJ1-6; length: 12; D: -; V: TRBV19
DNA: TGTGCCACCCCCCGATGGGGGGAGTGGGAATCAGATACGCAGTATTTT; CDR3: CATPRWGEWESDTQYF; size: -; J: TRBJ2-3; length: 16; D: -; V: TRBV5-3
DNA: TGTGCCAGCGCGTCCGGGACAGGGGGCTTCGCTTTCTTT; CDR3: CASASGTGGFAFF; size: -; J: TRBJ1-1; length: 13; D: TRBD1; V: TRBV6-6
DNA: TGTGCCAGCAGTCGCCAGGTCAGCACAGATACGCAGTATTTT; CDR3: CASSRQVSTDTQYF; size: -; J: TRBJ2-3; length: 14; D: -; V: TRBV2
DNA: TGTGCCAGCAGTTTGATCAGTCAAAATTCACCCCTCCACTTT; CDR3: CASSLISQNSPLHF; size: -; J: TRBJ1-6; length: 14; D: -; V: TRBV27
DNA: TGTGCCAGCAGCTTAATGTCCGAGCAGGGGCACAATCAGCCCCAGCATTTT; CDR3: CASSLMSEQGHNQPQHF; size: once; J: TRBJ1-5; length: 17; D: -; V: TRBV7-4
DNA: TGTGCCAGTAGTCGCACCGGGACAGGGGAGACCCAGTACTTC; CDR3: CASSRTGTGETQYF; size: -; J: TRBJ2-5; length: 14; D: TRBD1; V: TRBV19
DNA: TGTGCCAGCAGCCAAGTGTCCAGGAAGAACACCGGGGAGCTGTTTTTT; CDR3: CASSQVSRKNTGELFF; size: -; J: TRBJ2-2; length: 16; D: -; V: TRBV14
DNA: TGTGCCAGCAGCTCATCTCGACAGGGGGGGACTGAAGCTTTCTTT; CDR3: CASSSSRQGGTEAFF; size: -; J: TRBJ1-1; length: 15; D: TRBD1; V: TRBV7-2
DNA: TGTGCCAGCAGCTTACAAGACTCTGGAAACACCATATATTTT; CDR3: CASSLQDSGNTIYF; size: -; J: TRBJ1-3; length: 14; D: -; V: TRBV5-4
DNA: TGTGCCAGCAGCCAAGTTCGAGGCAATGAGCAGTTCTTC; CDR3: CASSQVRGNEQFF; size: -; J: TRBJ2-1; length: 13; D: -; V: TRBV14
DNA: TGTGCCAGCAGCTTAGTGGACACATCCTACGAGCAGTACTTC; CDR3: CASSLVDTSYEQYF; size: -; J: TRBJ2-7; length: 14; D: -; V: TRBV7-9
DNA: TGTGCCAGCAGACGGCAGCGGGGGAGCACAGATACGCAGTATTTT; CDR3: CASRRQRGSTDTQYF; size: -; J: TRBJ2-3; length: 15; D: TRBD2; V: TRBV28